A selection of T cell receptor beta chains follows, all from one sample in a study of response to subunit inactivated influenza vaccine. MiXCR, run by TCRdb on the RT-PCR reads, gives a single entry per CDR3 protein. The data show fewer than 650,000 distinct CDR3 sequences, under 15% seen once. The sample here was PBMCs from blood, taken roughly 45 days after vaccination. Every receptor here comes from a man aged 45-65 years who received an inactivated influenza vaccine. Both conserved end residues are trimmed from each CDR3. Each record gives: CDR3 length, V gene, CDR3 protein.

len: 14
v_gene: TRBV7-9
CDR3aa: ASSLSGGGGGFGYT

len: 13
v_gene: TRBV3-1
CDR3aa: ASSQDTLAGDTQY

len: 11
v_gene: TRBV6-2/TRBV6-3
CDR3aa: ASSSGQVHEAF

len: 13
v_gene: TRBV27
CDR3aa: ASSLKQGRSNEQF

len: 12
v_gene: TRBV27
CDR3aa: ASTTGTSDNEQF

len: 15
v_gene: TRBV5-1
CDR3aa: ASSRHWDRGLDNEQF

len: 16
v_gene: TRBV7-3
CDR3aa: ASSSLLAGGIYTGELF

len: 16
v_gene: TRBV6-1
CDR3aa: ASSPGTGGQKSSYEQY

len: 12
v_gene: TRBV7-9
CDR3aa: ASSLVLNTGELF

len: 12
v_gene: TRBV18
CDR3aa: ASSPRAGGTEAF

len: 13
v_gene: TRBV6-5
CDR3aa: ASSYGGTDRGEAF

len: 11
v_gene: TRBV7-9
CDR3aa: ASSQELSTEAF

len: 14
v_gene: TRBV29-1
CDR3aa: SVELYLGAYQETQY

len: 15
v_gene: TRBV3-1
CDR3aa: ASSQDLDGSSYNEQF

len: 13
v_gene: TRBV4-1
CDR3aa: ASSQEGRRYTEAF

len: 11
v_gene: TRBV29-1
CDR3aa: SVGPGGGTEAF

len: 12
v_gene: TRBV10-2
CDR3aa: ASRQNTGSPEQF

len: 14
v_gene: TRBV7-2
CDR3aa: ASSSPIAGGQETQY

len: 11
v_gene: TRBV5-1
CDR3aa: ASRADITRWQY

len: 13
v_gene: TRBV20-1
CDR3aa: SARLQGAEHQPQH

len: 11
v_gene: TRBV6-2/TRBV6-3
CDR3aa: ASSSNGAYEQY

len: 13
v_gene: TRBV4-3
CDR3aa: ASSQDSTPNTEAF

len: 12
v_gene: TRBV10-1
CDR3aa: ASSDGTGKYEQY

len: 13
v_gene: TRBV9
CDR3aa: ASSVGTENTGELF

len: 17
v_gene: TRBV11-2
CDR3aa: ASSLDGLAGDITEETQY

len: 14
v_gene: TRBV6-5
CDR3aa: ASSYRTGGASYEQY

len: 13
v_gene: TRBV10-3
CDR3aa: AISESRQLNSPLH

len: 12
v_gene: TRBV7-2
CDR3aa: ASSHPNGNTEAF

len: 11
v_gene: TRBV28
CDR3aa: ASSFIRNTEAF

len: 14
v_gene: TRBV4-2
CDR3aa: ASSQDWSRSSYEQY

len: 11
v_gene: TRBV12-3/TRBV12-4
CDR3aa: ASSLSGEETQY

len: 13
v_gene: TRBV11-2
CDR3aa: ASSVGQTLNSPLH

len: 12
v_gene: TRBV5-1
CDR3aa: ASRSDWGNSPLH

len: 14
v_gene: TRBV5-1
CDR3aa: ASSAAGQGYTDTQY

len: 13
v_gene: TRBV7-8
CDR3aa: ASSDRGPSGTEAF

len: 14
v_gene: TRBV15
CDR3aa: ATSRDPRASNYEQY

len: 17
v_gene: TRBV4-2
CDR3aa: ASSQDRDRGTYSNQPQH

len: 13
v_gene: TRBV3-1
CDR3aa: ASSQDGVSGNTIY

len: 14
v_gene: TRBV11-2
CDR3aa: ASSKTRAGGQETQY

len: 14
v_gene: TRBV4-3
CDR3aa: ASSQETGAFSDTQY

len: 12
v_gene: TRBV20-1
CDR3aa: SASQDYSTYEQY

len: 13
v_gene: TRBV29-1
CDR3aa: SAGTSGMSRDTQY

len: 15
v_gene: TRBV5-6
CDR3aa: ASSSPRRHTSSYEQY

len: 13
v_gene: TRBV7-3
CDR3aa: ASSPWSGGPNEQF

len: 15
v_gene: TRBV20-1
CDR3aa: SAQSVTGSYNTDTQY

len: 11
v_gene: TRBV7-3
CDR3aa: ASSLDGGIEQF

len: 12
v_gene: TRBV20-1
CDR3aa: SARSRATYNEQF

len: 12
v_gene: TRBV5-1
CDR3aa: ASSPRDLAHEQY

len: 13
v_gene: TRBV4-3
CDR3aa: ASSQASATNEKLF

len: 16
v_gene: TRBV20-1
CDR3aa: SARDTSRTSGTYNEQF

len: 13
v_gene: TRBV7-2
CDR3aa: ASSQRSSPNEKLF